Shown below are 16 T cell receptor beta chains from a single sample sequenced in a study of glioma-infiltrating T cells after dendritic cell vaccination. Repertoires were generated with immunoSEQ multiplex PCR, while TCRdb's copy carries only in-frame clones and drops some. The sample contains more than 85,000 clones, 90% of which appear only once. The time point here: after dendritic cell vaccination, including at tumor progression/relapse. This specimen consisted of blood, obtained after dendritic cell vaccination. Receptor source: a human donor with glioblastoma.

CDR3 sequence: CASSDWEGEGSNQPQHF. DNA of the CDR3: TGTGCCAGCAGTGATTGGGAGGGTGAGGGGTCCAATCAGCCCCAGCATTTT. The chain couples TRBV2 to TRBJ1-5; D possibly corresponds to TRBD1 (5 bases). The CDR3 loop spans 17 amino acids. V was clipped by 3 bases and J by 3 bases, with 18 bases between them. From germline, CDR1 is SNHLY and CDR2 FYNNEI.

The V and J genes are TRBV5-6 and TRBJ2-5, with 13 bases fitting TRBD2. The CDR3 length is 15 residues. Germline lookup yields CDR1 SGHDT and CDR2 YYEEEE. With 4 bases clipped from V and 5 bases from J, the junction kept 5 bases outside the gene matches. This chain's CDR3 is CASSPGLAGWETQYF. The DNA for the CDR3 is TGTGCCAGCAGCCCGGGACTAGCGGGGTGGGAGACCCAGTACTTC.

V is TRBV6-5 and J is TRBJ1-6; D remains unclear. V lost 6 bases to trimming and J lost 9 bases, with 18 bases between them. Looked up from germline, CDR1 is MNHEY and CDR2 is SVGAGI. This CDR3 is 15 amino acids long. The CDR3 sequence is CASRPAQEYGSPLHF. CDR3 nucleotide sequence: TGTGCCAGCAGGCCTGCTCAAGAGTACGGTTCACCCCTCCACTTT.

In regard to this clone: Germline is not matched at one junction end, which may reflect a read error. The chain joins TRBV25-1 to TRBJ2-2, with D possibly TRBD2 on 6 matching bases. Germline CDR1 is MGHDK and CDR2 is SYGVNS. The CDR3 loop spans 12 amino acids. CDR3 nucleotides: TGTGCCAGCAGTTATCTATCCGGGGGGCTGTTTTTT. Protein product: CASSYLSGGLFF.

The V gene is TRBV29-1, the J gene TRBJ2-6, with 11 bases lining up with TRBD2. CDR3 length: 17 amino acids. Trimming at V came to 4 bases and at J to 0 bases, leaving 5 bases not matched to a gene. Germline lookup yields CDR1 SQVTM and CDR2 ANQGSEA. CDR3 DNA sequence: TGCAGCGTTGGACTAGCGGGGTCAAGCTCTGGGGCCAACGTCCTGACTTTC. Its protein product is CSVGLAGSSSGANVLTF. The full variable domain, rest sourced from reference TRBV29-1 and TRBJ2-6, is SAVISQKPSRDICQRGTSLTIQCQVDSQVTMMFWYRQQPGQSLTLIATANQGSEATYESGFVIDKFPISRPNLTFSTLTVSNMSPEDSSIYLCSVGLAGSSSGANVLTFGAGSRLTVL.

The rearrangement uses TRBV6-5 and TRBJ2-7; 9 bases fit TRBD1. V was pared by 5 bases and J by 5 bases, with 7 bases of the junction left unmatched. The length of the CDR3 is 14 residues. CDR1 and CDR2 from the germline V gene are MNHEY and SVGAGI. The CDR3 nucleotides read TGTGCCAGCAGTGCACAGGGGGCGAAGGACGAGCAGTACTTC. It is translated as CASSAQGAKDEQYF.

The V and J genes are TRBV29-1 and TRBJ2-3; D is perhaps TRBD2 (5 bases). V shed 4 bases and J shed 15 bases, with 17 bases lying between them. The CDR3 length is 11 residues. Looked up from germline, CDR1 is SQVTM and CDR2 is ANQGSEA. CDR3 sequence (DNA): TGCAGCGTTGGGGATGAGGGAGCAGGATATTTT. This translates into CSVGDEGAGYF.

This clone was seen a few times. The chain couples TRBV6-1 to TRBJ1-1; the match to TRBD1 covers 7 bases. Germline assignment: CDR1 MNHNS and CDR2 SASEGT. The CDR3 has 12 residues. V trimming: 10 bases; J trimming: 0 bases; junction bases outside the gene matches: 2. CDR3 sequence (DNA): TGTGCCATCACAGGGGTGAACACTGAAGCTTTCTTT. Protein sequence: CAITGVNTEAFF.

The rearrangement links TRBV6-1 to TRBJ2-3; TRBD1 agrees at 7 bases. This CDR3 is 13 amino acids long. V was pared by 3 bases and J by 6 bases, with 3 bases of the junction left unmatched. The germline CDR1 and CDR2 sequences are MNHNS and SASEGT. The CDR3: CASSDPDRDTQYF. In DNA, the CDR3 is TGTGCCAGCAGTGATCCGGACAGGGATACGCAGTATTTT.

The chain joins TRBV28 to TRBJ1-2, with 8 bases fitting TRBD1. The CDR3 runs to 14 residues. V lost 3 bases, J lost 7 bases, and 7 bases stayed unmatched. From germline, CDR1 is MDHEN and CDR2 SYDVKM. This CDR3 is CASSFETGARGYTF. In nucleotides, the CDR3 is TGTGCCAGCAGTTTTGAGACAGGGGCCCGTGGCTACACCTTC.

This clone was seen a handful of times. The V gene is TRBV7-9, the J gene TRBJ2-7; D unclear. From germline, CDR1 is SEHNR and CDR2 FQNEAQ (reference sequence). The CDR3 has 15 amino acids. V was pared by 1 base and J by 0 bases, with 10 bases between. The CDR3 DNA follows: TGTGCCAGCAGCTTAGGGCAGAGGAGCTCCTACGAGCAGTACTTC. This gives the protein CASSLGQRSSYEQYF.

CDR3 DNA sequence: TGTGCCAGCAGCAACATAGCGGGTGGGGGCGCAGATACGCAGTATTTT. Translated, it gives CASSNIAGGGADTQYF. The chain employs TRBV9 and TRBJ2-3; D may be TRBD2 (7 bases). The germline V and J ends were trimmed by 4 bases and 4 bases, with 19 bases remaining between them. The germline CDR1 and CDR2 sequences are SGDLS and YYNGEE. This CDR3 has 16 amino acids.

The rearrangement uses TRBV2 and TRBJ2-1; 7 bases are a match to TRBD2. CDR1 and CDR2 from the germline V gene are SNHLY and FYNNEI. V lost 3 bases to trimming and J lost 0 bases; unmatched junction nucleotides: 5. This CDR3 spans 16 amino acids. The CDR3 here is CASSDAWGGSYNEQFF. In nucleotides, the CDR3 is TGTGCCAGCAGTGATGCATGGGGGGGCTCCTACAATGAGCAGTTCTTC.

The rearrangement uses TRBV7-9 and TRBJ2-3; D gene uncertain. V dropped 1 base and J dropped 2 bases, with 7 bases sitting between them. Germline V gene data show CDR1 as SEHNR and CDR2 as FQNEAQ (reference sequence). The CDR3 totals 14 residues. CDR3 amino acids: CASSLGTFTDTQYF. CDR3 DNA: TGTGCCAGCAGCTTAGGAACTTTCACAGATACGCAGTATTTT.

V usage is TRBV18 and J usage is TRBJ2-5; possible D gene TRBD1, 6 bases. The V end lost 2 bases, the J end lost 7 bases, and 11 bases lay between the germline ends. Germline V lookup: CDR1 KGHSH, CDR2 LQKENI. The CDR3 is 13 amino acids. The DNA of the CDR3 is TGTGCCAGCTCACCAGGGACATCGCGGACCCAGTACTTC. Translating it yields CASSPGTSRTQYF.

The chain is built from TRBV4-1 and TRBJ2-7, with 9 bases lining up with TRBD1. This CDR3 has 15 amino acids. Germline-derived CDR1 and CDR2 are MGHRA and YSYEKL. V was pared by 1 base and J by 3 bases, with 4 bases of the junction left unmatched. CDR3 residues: CASSQATGGYYEQYF. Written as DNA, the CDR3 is TGCGCCAGCAGCCAAGCAACAGGGGGCTACTACGAGCAGTACTTC.